This T cell receptor (beta chain) was recorded in a study of blood T cells in healthy people across ages. Study at large: For every two T cells, template switching captured about one barcoded beta molecule. Findings and caveats of the study: Unsorted PBMC material precluded a definitive naive versus antigen-experienced comparison.

Extraction yielded at least 5.5 micrograms of total RNA per sample. V gave up 6 bases and J gave up 0 bases, with 9 bases separating them. The CDR3 length is 15 residues. A second PCR of about 6 to 11 cycles used a sample-barcoded 5' primer and a J-beta primer mix. Each cDNA was tagged by a template-switch adaptor containing 12 random nucleotides. TCRdb re-analysed the 5' RACE reads in MiXCR, keeping a single row per CDR3 protein. The sample shows roughly 800,000 distinct CDR3 sequences, roughly 64% of them seen only once. Comments on this clonotype: The antigen remains unidentified.

This receptor was obtained from a man in his thirties or forties in good health. The chain couples TRBV12-3 or TRBV12-4 to TRBJ2-6; D gene ambiguous. Material: blood. The CDR3 sequence is CASRPNSSGANVLTF. As DNA, the CDR3 is TGTGCCAGCAGACCCAACAGCTCTGGGGCCAACGTCCTGACTTTC.